This TCR beta chain originates from a study of blood T cell repertoires in COVID-19. Whole-study context: Sample material is recorded as cDNA or gDNA derived from T cells, B-cell-depleted T cells, or PBMCs.

Using immunoSEQ multiplex PCR, the repertoire was profiled, and TCRdb retains in-frame clones only, with some absent. This table has around 100,000 clones, approximately 92% appearing once. Seattle researchers signed up patients amid active infection and tracked them longitudinally. The CDR3 runs 15 residues. Between the trimmed V and J ends, which lost 6 bases and 2 bases, there was a span of 14 bases. Germline V gene lookup returns CDR1 ENHRY and CDR2 SYGVKD. The sequenced sample was peripheral blood. The TCR sequence derives from a woman in her 50s with COVID-19, enrolled during active disease. V usage is TRBV10-3 and J usage is TRBJ1-5, with a tentative D call TRBD1 (5 bases). DNA for the CDR3: TGTGCCATCAGGCAGGGAGGCGCTGGCAATCAGCCCCAGCATTTT. Its translation is CAIRQGGAGNQPQHF.